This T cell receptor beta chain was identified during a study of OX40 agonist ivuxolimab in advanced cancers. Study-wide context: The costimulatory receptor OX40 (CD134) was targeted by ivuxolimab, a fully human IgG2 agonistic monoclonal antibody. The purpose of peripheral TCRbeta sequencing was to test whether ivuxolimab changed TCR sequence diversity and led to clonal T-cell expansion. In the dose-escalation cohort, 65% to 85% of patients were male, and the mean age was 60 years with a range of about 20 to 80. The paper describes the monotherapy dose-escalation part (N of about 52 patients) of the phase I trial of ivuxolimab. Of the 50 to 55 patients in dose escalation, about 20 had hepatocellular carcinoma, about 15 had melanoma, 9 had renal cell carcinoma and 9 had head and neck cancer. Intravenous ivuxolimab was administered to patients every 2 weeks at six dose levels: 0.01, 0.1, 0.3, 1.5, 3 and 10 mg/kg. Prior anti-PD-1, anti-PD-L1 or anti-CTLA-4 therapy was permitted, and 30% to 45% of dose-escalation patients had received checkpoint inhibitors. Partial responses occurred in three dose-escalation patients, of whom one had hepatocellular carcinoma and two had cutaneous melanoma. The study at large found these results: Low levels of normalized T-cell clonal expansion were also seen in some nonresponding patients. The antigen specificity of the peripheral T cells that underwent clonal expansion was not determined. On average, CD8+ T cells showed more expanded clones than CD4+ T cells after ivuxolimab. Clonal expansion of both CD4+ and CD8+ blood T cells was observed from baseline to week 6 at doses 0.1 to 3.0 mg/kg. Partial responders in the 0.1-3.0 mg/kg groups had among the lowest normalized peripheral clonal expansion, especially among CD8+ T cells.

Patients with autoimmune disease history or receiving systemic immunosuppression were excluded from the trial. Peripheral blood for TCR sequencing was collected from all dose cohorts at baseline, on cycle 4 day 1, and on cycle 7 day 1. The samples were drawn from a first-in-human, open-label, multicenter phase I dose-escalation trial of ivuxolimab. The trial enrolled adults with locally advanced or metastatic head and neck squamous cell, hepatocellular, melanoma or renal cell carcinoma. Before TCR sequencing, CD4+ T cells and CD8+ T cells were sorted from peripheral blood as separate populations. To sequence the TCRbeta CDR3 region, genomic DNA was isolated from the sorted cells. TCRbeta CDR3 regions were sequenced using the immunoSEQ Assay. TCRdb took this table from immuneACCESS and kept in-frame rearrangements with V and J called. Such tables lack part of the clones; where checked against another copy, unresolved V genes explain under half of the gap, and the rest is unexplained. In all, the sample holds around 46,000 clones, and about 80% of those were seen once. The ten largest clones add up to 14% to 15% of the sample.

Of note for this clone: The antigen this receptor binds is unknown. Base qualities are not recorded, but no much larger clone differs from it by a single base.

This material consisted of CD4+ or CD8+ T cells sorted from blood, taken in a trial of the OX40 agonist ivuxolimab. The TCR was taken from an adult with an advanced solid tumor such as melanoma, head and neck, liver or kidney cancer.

The DNA sequence is TGTGCCCTAGGCGGGGGGGAGCGAGCCGGGGAGCTGTTTTTT. Translation gives CALGGGERAGELFF. Recombination connected TRBV6-6 to TRBJ2-2, with 9 central nucleotides matching TRBD2. V has 11 bases trimmed and J has 6 bases trimmed; junction bases matching no gene number 10. Reading the germline V gene (reference sequence) gives CDR1 MNHNY and CDR2 SVGAGI. From the cysteine through the phenylalanine, the CDR3 covers 14 amino acids. Just the 42-base CDR3 DNA is kept, in frame starting at base 1.